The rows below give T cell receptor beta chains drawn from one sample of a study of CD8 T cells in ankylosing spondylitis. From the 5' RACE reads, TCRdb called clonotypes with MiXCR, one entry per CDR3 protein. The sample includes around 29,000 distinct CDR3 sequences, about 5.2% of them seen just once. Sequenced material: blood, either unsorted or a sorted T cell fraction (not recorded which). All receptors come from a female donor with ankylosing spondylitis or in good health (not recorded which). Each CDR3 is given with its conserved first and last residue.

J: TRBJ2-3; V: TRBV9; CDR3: CASSVLPSGGNTDTQYF
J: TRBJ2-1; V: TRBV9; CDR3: CASKPSGYGYEQFF
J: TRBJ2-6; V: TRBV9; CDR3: CASSAGTGIGANVLTF
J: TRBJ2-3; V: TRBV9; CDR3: CASSASGGASTDTQYF
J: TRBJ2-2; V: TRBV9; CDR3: CASSAQGGTGELFF
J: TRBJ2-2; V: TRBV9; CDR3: CASSAIFANTGELFF
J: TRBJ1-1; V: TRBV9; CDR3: CASSVEVGGTEAFF
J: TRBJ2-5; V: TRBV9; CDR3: CASSRNLQETQYF
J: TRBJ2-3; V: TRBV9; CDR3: CASSGGRAGAYTDTQYF
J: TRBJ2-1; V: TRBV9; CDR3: CASSVEVGAYNEQFF
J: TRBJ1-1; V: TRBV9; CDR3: CASSPLFGIHTEAFF
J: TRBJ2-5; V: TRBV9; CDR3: CASSAREETQYF
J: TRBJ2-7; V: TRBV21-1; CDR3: CASSKGGQPYEQYF
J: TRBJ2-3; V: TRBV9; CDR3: CASSVDWAGGDTQYF
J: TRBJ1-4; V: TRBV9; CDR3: CASSASGGREEKLFF
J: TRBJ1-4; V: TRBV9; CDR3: CASSPRRDRGFEKLFF
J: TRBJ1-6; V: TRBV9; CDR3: CASSVNTGPRPLHF
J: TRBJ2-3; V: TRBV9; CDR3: CASSTGGFTDTQYF
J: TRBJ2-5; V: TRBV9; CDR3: CASSVGPTYQETQYF
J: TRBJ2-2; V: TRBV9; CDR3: CASSVGGGNTGELFF